The 30 T cell receptor beta chains reported below all come from one sample, sequenced in a study of T-cell memory formation after mild COVID-19. TCRdb analysed the 5' RACE reads with MiXCR anew, one entry per CDR3 protein. The data show about 190,000 distinct CDR3 sequences, 8% to 11% seen once. Sequencing was performed on PBMCs or a T cell subset sorted from them (not recorded which). These receptors were obtained from a man between 18 and 35 years old who had mild COVID-19 (a few samples of this study predate the infection). Cell type and time point are not known.

There are many counts of this clonotype. This chain links TRBV5-1 with TRBJ2-7; no definite D call. V was cut by 0 bases and J by 0 bases, with 10 bases left in between. CDR1 is SGHRS, CDR2 YFSETQ, per germline. The CDR3 runs to 15 residues. In nucleotides, the CDR3 is TGCGCCAGCAGCTTGGGTGCCGGAAACTCCTACGAGCAGTACTTC. Protein product: CASSLGAGNSYEQYF. Full variable domain (outside the CDR3, taken from reference TRBV5-1 and TRBJ2-7): KAGVTQTPRYLIKTRGQQVTLSCSPISGHRSVSWYQQTPGQGLQFLFEYFSETQRNKGNFPGRFSGRQFSNSRSEMNVSTLELGDSALYLCASSLGAGNSYEQYFGPGTRLTVT.

This clonotype was counted between two and nine times. The chain carries TRBV5-1 and TRBJ1-2; possible D gene TRBD1, 5 bases. The V and J ends lost 4 bases and 8 bases respectively, with 12 bases between them. The CDR3 totals 12 residues. The germline V gene encodes CDR1 SGHRS and CDR2 YFSETQ. As DNA, the CDR3 is TGCGCCAGCAGCGAGGGACTTCGGGGCTACACCTTC. Residues: CASSEGLRGYTF.

This chain connects TRBV12-3 or TRBV12-4 to TRBJ2-3; 8 bases are a match to TRBD2. J lost 2 bases, V lost 4 bases, and 5 bases had no gene match. The CDR3 runs to 15 residues. The CDR3 region has the DNA TGTGCCAGCAGTTCTGAGCGGGGGTACACAGATACGCAGTATTTT. Its translation is CASSSERGYTDTQYF.

The sample holds a few counts of this clonotype. The gene calls are TRBV12-3 or TRBV12-4 and TRBJ1-1; D not certain. This CDR3 has 11 residues. Between the trimmed V and J ends, which lost 2 bases and 6 bases, there was a span of 4 bases. The CDR3 region has the DNA TGTGCCAGCAGTTTATATGCTGAAGCTTTCTTT. This translates into CASSLYAEAFF.

The CDR3 DNA follows: TGCGCCAGCAGCCAAGGGGCTAAGGAGACCCAGTACTTC. Its protein product is CASSQGAKETQYF. The chain links TRBV4-3 to TRBJ2-5; D gene uncertain. Germline CDR1 LGHNA, CDR2 YSLEER. The CDR3 is 13 amino acids. V was shortened by 1 base and J by 5 bases, with 8 bases between the two germline ends.

The genes are TRBV5-1 and TRBJ2-5; 7 positions agree with TRBD2. V lost 4 bases, J lost 2 bases, and 14 bases stayed unmatched. There are 17 residues in the CDR3. Germline-derived CDR1 and CDR2 are SGHRS and YFSETQ. The CDR3 nucleotides are TGCGCCAGCAGCCCAGCTAGCGGCGCACCCATTCAAGAGACCCAGTACTTC. Translation: CASSPASGAPIQETQYF.

This clonotype was seen only a few times. Here the CDR3 DNA reads TGCGCCAGCAGCCAAGGAAACAGGGGCGCGGGTACTGAAGCTTTCTTT. Its translation is CASSQGNRGAGTEAFF. The chain has TRBV4-1 and TRBJ1-1, with TRBD1 matching over 7 bases. The CDR3 is made up of 16 amino acids. Germline CDR1 reads MGHRA; CDR2 reads YSYEKL. Unmatched junction bases numbered 10, after V lost 1 base and J lost 5 bases.

This clonotype was found many times. The chain links TRBV23-1 to TRBJ2-1; 8 bases match TRBD2. TRBV23-1 falls under the ORF class, with uncertain function. This CDR3 region has 15 residues. V shed 6 bases and J 5 bases; nucleotides not matched to a gene: 9. CDR3 protein: CASSPSGGEDNEQFF. Here the CDR3 DNA reads TGCGCCAGCAGCCCGAGCGGGGGTGAGGACAATGAGCAGTTCTTC.

This clonotype was detected a few times. This sequence joins TRBV7-2 and TRBJ2-1; TRBD1 aligns across 9 bases. Germline V gene data show CDR1 as SGHTA and CDR2 as FQGNSA. With 3 bases clipped from V and 2 bases from J, the junction kept 2 bases outside the gene matches. The length of the CDR3 is 15 residues. DNA for the CDR3: TGTGCCAGCAGCTTTGACAGGGGGACCTACAATGAGCAGTTCTTC. It encodes CASSFDRGTYNEQFF.

The chain couples TRBV9 to TRBJ2-5; D not resolved. Germline V lookup: CDR1 SGDLS, CDR2 YYNGEE. V was pared by 0 bases and J by 5 bases, with 8 bases between. The CDR3 is made up of 13 amino acids. The CDR3 protein is CASSVASRETQYF. In nucleotides, the CDR3 is TGTGCCAGCAGCGTAGCGAGTAGGGAGACCCAGTACTTC.

In this sample, this clonotype turned up a few times. The chain combines TRBV6-4 with TRBJ2-2; tentative D call: TRBD2 (6 bases). This CDR3 contains 13 residues. The V gene's germline CDR1 is MRHNA and CDR2 SNTAGT. V was shortened by 2 bases and J by 7 bases, with 8 bases between the two germline ends. The CDR3 here is CASSDQGGGELFF. The CDR3, as DNA: TGTGCCAGCAGTGACCAGGGAGGCGGGGAGCTGTTTTTT.

This clonotype was counted a few times. The V call is TRBV7-2, the J call TRBJ2-2, with a tentative D call TRBD1 (7 bases). Trimming cost V 4 bases and J 7 bases, with 13 bases left between them. Per germline, CDR1 SGHTA and CDR2 FQGNSA. This CDR3 spans 14 amino acids. CDR3 nucleotides: TGTGCCAGCAGCTCTTCAGGGGGGATCGGGGAGCTGTTTTTT. It specifies CASSSSGGIGELFF.

The chain has TRBV19 and TRBJ2-2, with a weak D call TRBD1 (6 bases). Trimming left V 4 bases short and J 1 base short, with 10 bases between. CDR1 is LNHDA and CDR2 is SQIVND in the germline V gene (reference sequence). The CDR3 extends over 15 amino acids. CDR3 nucleotides: TGTGCCAGTAGTAGGGACATGTGGAACACCGGGGAGCTGTTTTTT. Amino acid sequence: CASSRDMWNTGELFF.

This clonotype was seen a handful of times. The J gene is TRBJ1-2, the V gene TRBV7-9, with D uncertain. The V and J ends lost 7 bases and 3 bases respectively, with 12 bases between them. This CDR3 comprises 13 residues. Germline V gene data show CDR1 as SEHNR and CDR2 as FQNEAQ (reference sequence). The CDR3 region is CASTPEAYYGYTF. The CDR3 coding sequence is TGTGCCAGCACCCCCGAAGCGTACTATGGCTACACCTTC.

CDR3 coding DNA: TGTGCCTGGAGTGGGAGGGGCACTTTTTTGGACAATGAGCAGTTCTTC. It is translated as CAWSGRGTFLDNEQFF. This sequence joins TRBV30 and TRBJ2-1; perhaps TRBD2 as D (6 bases). The CDR3 loop spans 16 amino acids. Germline CDR1 is GTSNPN and CDR2 is SVGIG (reference sequence). Trimming removed 1 base from V and 5 bases from J, with 18 bases in between.

The CDR3 DNA reads as TGCGCCAGCAGCCGGGTCAGGGGTAATGAGCAGTTCTTC. Amino acids: CASSRVRGNEQFF. This sequence joins TRBV5-1 and TRBJ2-1; possibly TRBD1 for D (6 bases). The V gene's germline CDR1 is SGHRS and CDR2 YFSETQ. The CDR3 spans 13 residues. The V and J ends lost 4 bases and 7 bases respectively, with 12 bases between them. The full variable domain, rest sourced from reference TRBV5-1 and TRBJ2-1, is KAGVTQTPRYLIKTRGQQVTLSCSPISGHRSVSWYQQTPGQGLQFLFEYFSETQRNKGNFPGRFSGRQFSNSRSEMNVSTLELGDSALYLCASSRVRGNEQFFGPGTRLTVL.

The J gene is TRBJ1-6, the V gene TRBV19, with 10 bases matching TRBD1. The CDR3 has 15 amino acids. Germline V gives CDR1 LNHDA, CDR2 SQIVND (reference sequence). The ends lost 5 bases at V and 10 bases at J; junction bases unmatched: 8. The CDR3 nucleotides are TGTGCCAGTAGTCCCTGGACAGGGGGAAGGTCACCCCTCCACTTT. This sequence encodes CASSPWTGGRSPLHF.

V gene TRBV9 combines with J gene TRBJ2-7; D unclear. The CDR3 is 14 residues long. In germline, CDR1 is SGDLS, CDR2 YYNGEE. With 0 bases removed from V and 0 bases from J, the gap between germline ends came to 7 bases. The CDR3 sequence: CASSVVSTSYEQYF. CDR3 DNA: TGTGCCAGCAGCGTAGTCAGTACCTCCTACGAGCAGTACTTC.

This clonotype was seen at least ten times. The V call is TRBV3-1, the J call TRBJ2-5; D gene ambiguous. CDR3 size: 15 residues. V lost 0 bases, J lost 1 base, and 9 bases lay in between. CDR1 and CDR2 from the germline V gene are LGHDT and YNNKEL (reference sequence). The CDR3 bases are TGTGCCAGCAGCCAAGATCCGTCATCCCAAGAGACCCAGTACTTC. Translating it yields CASSQDPSSQETQYF.

The table lists this clonotype with a few counts. The CDR3 region is CASTVDREETQYF. CDR3 nucleotides: TGTGCCAGCACCGTGGACAGGGAAGAGACCCAGTACTTC. The chain joins TRBV7-9 to TRBJ2-5, with 8 bases matching TRBD1. The CDR3 spans 13 residues. V lost 7 bases, J lost 3 bases, and 4 bases stayed unmatched. Germline values: CDR1 SEHNR, CDR2 FQNEAQ (reference sequence).

This clonotype was counted many times. V and J are TRBV4-3 and TRBJ2-1; possible D gene TRBD1, 6 bases. V lost 0 bases and J 12 bases, leaving 12 bases between the germline ends. Germline loops: CDR1 LGHNA, CDR2 YSLEER. The CDR3 runs 13 residues. CDR3 in amino acids: CASSQDIETGQFF. The CDR3 nucleotides are TGCGCCAGCAGCCAAGATATCGAGACAGGGCAGTTCTTC.

CDR3 in amino acids: CASSIVRGPYYGYTF. In DNA, the CDR3 is TGTGCCAGTAGTATCGTCCGGGGGCCCTACTATGGCTACACCTTC. This chain links TRBV19 with TRBJ1-2, with D possibly TRBD1 on 6 matching bases. CDR3 length: 15 residues. CDR1 is LNHDA, CDR2 SQIVND, per germline (reference sequence). The V gene lost 3 bases and the J gene lost 3 bases, with 14 bases spanning the gap.

This clonotype was seen only a few times. V usage is TRBV12-3 or TRBV12-4 and J usage is TRBJ2-1; the D call may be TRBD1 or TRBD2 (7 bases each). V was pared by 6 bases and J by 15 bases, with 18 bases between. This CDR3 contains 12 residues. The CDR3 sequence is CASSQGGASAFF. DNA for the CDR3: TGTGCCAGCAGCCAGGGGGGGGCTAGCGCGTTCTTC.

This clonotype was found many times. The chain uses TRBV18 and TRBJ2-3, with 10 bases that match TRBD2. Per germline, CDR1 KGHSH and CDR2 LQKENI. This CDR3 comprises 16 residues. Trimming at V came to 3 bases and at J to 2 bases, leaving 5 bases not matched to a gene. CDR3 residues: CASSPASGGATDTQYF. For the CDR3, the DNA is TGTGCCAGCTCACCGGCTAGCGGGGGAGCCACAGATACGCAGTATTTT.

This clonotype was detected many times. The chain recombines TRBV4-3 with TRBJ2-3; D may be TRBD2 (6 bases). The CDR3 contains 14 residues. Trimming took 0 bases from V and 7 from J, leaving 11 bases between them. Germline CDR1 LGHNA, CDR2 YSLEER. CDR3 sequence: CASSQDGRGYTQYF. CDR3 in DNA: TGCGCCAGCAGCCAAGATGGTCGGGGGTATACGCAGTATTTT.

This clonotype was seen more than once but under ten times. V gene TRBV5-1 combines with J gene TRBJ2-1; the match to TRBD2 covers 10 bases. Germline-derived CDR1 and CDR2 are SGHRS and YFSETQ. This CDR3 comprises 16 residues. With V trimmed by 3 bases and J by 3 bases, 6 bases remained unmatched. The CDR3 reads CASSWGTSAHYNEQFF. CDR3 coding DNA: TGCGCCAGCAGCTGGGGGACTAGCGCGCACTACAATGAGCAGTTCTTC.

This clonotype was counted only a few times. V gene TRBV3-1 combines with J gene TRBJ1-3, with D unresolved. Trimming left V 2 bases short and J 1 base short, with 6 bases between. Germline CDR1 LGHDT, CDR2 YNNKEL (reference sequence). The CDR3 totals 14 residues. CDR3 nucleotide sequence: TGTGCCAGCAGCCAACGCAGATCTGGAAACACCATATATTTT. This codes for CASSQRRSGNTIYF.

This clonotype was seen ten or more times. The V call is TRBV27, the J call TRBJ2-3; D might be TRBD1 (7 bases). Trimming removed 6 bases from V and 11 bases from J, with 21 bases in between. Per the germline V gene, CDR1 is MNHEY and CDR2 is SMNVEV (reference sequence). The CDR3 consists of 14 residues. The CDR3 DNA reads TGTGCCAGCAGGGATCACGGGAGACAGGGAATGCAGTATTTT. Translated: CASRDHGRQGMQYF.

This clonotype was counted between two and nine times. The chain couples TRBV28 to TRBJ2-7; either TRBD1 or TRBD2 may fit D (6 bases each). There are 14 residues in the CDR3. The germline gives CDR1 MDHEN, CDR2 SYDVKM. The germline V and J ends were trimmed by 7 bases and 5 bases, with 18 bases remaining between them. The CDR3, as DNA: TGTGCCAGCACGTCGTGGGGGGCTGGGAACGAGCAGTACGTC. Translated: CASTSWGAGNEQYV.

This clonotype has just a few counts. The CDR3 sequence: CSARDLANQPQHF. The CDR3 DNA follows: TGCAGTGCTAGGGATCTCGCCAATCAGCCCCAGCATTTT. The chain couples TRBV20-1 to TRBJ1-5, with D uncertain. Trimming pared 3 bases from V and 3 bases from J, leaving 9 bases between. This CDR3 contains 13 residues. CDR1 is DFQATT, CDR2 SNEGSKA, per germline (reference sequence).